A selection of T cell receptor beta chains follows, all from one sample in a study of T-cell memory formation after mild COVID-19. One entry per CDR3 protein results from TCRdb running MiXCR on the 5' RACE reads. The sample includes a few hundred thousand distinct CDR3 sequences, around 15% of them seen just once. The source material was PBMCs or a T cell subset sorted from them (not recorded which). These receptors originate from a man between 18 and 29 years old who had mild COVID-19 (a few samples of this study predate the infection). Cell type and time point are not known. Each CDR3 is given with its conserved first and last residue. A D gene is named only where the DNA matches it firmly. Rows may omit the clone size; those that give it use once, few, many or a size class.

>TRBV3-1|TRBJ1-3|few|-
CASSPTTGNTIYF
TGTGCCAGCAGCCCAACGACTGGAAACACCATATATTTT
>TRBV5-1|TRBJ2-3|few|TRBD1
CASSPPGQGDTQYF
TGCGCCAGCAGCCCCCCGGGACAGGGGGATACGCAGTATTTT
>TRBV4-3|TRBJ2-7|-|TRBD2
CASSQEVSAGVVEQYF
TGCGCCAGCAGCCAAGAAGTTTCCGCGGGGGTCGTCGAGCAGTACTTC
>TRBV29-1|TRBJ2-3|-|-
CSVEGWGTDTQYF
TGCAGCGTTGAAGGGTGGGGCACAGATACGCAGTATTTT
>TRBV9|TRBJ1-5|-|-
CASSVAGSGQPQHF
TGTGCCAGCAGCGTAGCTGGATCGGGGCAGCCCCAGCATTTT
>TRBV12-3/TRBV12-4|TRBJ2-7|-|-
CASRGGVLYEQYF
TGTGCCAGCAGGGGGGGCGTTCTCTACGAGCAGTACTTC
>TRBV28|TRBJ2-5|few|TRBD1
CASGGVDRDQETQYF
TGTGCCAGCGGAGGCGTGGACAGGGACCAAGAGACCCAGTACTTC
>TRBV28|TRBJ2-1|many|TRBD2
CASSSGGNEQFF
TGTGCCAGCAGCTCCGGGGGGAATGAGCAGTTCTTC
>TRBV7-2|TRBJ1-5|many|TRBD1
CASSIRGDQPQHF
TGTGCCAGCAGCATCAGGGGGGATCAGCCCCAGCATTTT
>TRBV6-4|TRBJ2-2|many|TRBD2
CASSESGGATGELFF
TGTGCCAGCAGTGAAAGCGGGGGGGCCACCGGGGAGCTGTTTTTT
>TRBV5-1|TRBJ1-3|few|-
CASSTVSGNTIYF
TGCGCCAGCAGCACGGTGTCTGGAAACACCATATATTTT
>TRBV29-1|TRBJ2-5|-|-
CSVLRGYQETQYF
TGCAGCGTGCTTAGGGGTTACCAAGAGACCCAGTACTTC
>TRBV7-2|TRBJ2-1|few|TRBD2
CASRRGGARNEQFF
TGTGCCAGCAGGCGCGGGGGGGCACGGAATGAGCAGTTCTTC
>TRBV7-9|TRBJ1-1|few|TRBD1
CASSTGVEAFF
TGTGCCAGCAGCACAGGGGTGGAAGCTTTCTTT
>TRBV7-8|TRBJ2-1|-|TRBD2
CASSSSGGANNEQFF
TGTGCCAGCAGCTCTAGCGGGGGGGCTAACAATGAGCAGTTCTTC
>TRBV4-3|TRBJ2-5|few|TRBD2
CASSRWTSGVVGETQYF
TGCGCCAGCAGCCGTTGGACTAGCGGGGTCGTTGGGGAGACCCAGTACTTC
>TRBV9|TRBJ2-3|-|-
CASSLAGVPTDTQYF
TGTGCCAGCAGCCTAGCTGGAGTACCCACAGATACGCAGTATTTT
>TRBV25-1|TRBJ1-5|-|-
CASTGRCGEDQPQHF
TGTGCCAGCACTGGGAGGTGTGGAGAAGATCAGCCCCAGCATTTT
>TRBV21-1|TRBJ1-2|-|-
CASSKTGQGASRNYGYTF
TGTGCCAGCAGCAAAACGGGACAGGGGGCCTCGCGTAACTATGGCTACACCTTC
>TRBV6-2/TRBV6-3|TRBJ2-1|few|TRBD1
CASRPGTGGINEQFF
TGTGCCAGCAGACCCGGGACAGGGGGTATCAATGAGCAGTTCTTC
>TRBV20-1|TRBJ2-1|few|TRBD2
CSARPGLAGGIHEQFF
TGCAGTGCTAGACCCGGACTAGCGGGGGGAATACATGAGCAGTTCTTC
>TRBV20-1|TRBJ2-5|few|-
CSAAWVPQETQYF
TGCAGTGCCGCCTGGGTACCCCAAGAGACCCAGTACTTC
>TRBV24-1|TRBJ2-3|-|-
CATSDPDRPDTQYF
TGTGCCACCAGTGACCCTGACCGCCCAGATACGCAGTATTTT
>TRBV25-1|TRBJ2-5|-|-
CATMPGPVETQYF
TGTGCCACCATGCCAGGCCCCGTTGAGACCCAGTACTTC
>TRBV7-9|TRBJ2-1|few|TRBD1
CASRTPGQENNEQFF
TGTGCCAGCAGAACCCCGGGACAGGAGAACAATGAGCAGTTCTTC
>TRBV6-2/TRBV6-3|TRBJ2-6|-|TRBD1
CASRDRAGANVLTF
TGTGCCAGCAGAGACAGGGCCGGGGCCAACGTCCTGACTTTC
>TRBV4-1|TRBJ1-1|few|-
CASRSLGGAFF
TGCGCCAGCAGGAGCCTTGGGGGGGCTTTCTTT